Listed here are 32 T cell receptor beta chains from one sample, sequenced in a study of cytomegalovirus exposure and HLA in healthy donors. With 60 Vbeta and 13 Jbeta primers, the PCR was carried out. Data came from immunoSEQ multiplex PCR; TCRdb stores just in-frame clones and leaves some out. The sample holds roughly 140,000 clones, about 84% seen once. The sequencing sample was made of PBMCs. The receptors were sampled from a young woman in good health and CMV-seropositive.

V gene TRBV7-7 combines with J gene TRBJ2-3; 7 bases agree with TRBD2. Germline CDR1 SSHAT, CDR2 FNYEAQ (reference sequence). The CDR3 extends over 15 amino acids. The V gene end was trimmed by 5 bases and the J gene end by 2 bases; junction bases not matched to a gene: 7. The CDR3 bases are TGTGCCAGCAGCCTGACTAGCCGATACACAGATACGCAGTATTTT. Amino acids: CASSLTSRYTDTQYF.

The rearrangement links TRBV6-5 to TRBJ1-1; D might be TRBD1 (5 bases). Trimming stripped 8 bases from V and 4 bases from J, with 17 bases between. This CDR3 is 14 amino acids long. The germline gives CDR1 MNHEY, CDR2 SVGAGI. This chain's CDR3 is CASLLAGSATEAFF. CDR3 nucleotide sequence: TGTGCCAGCCTACTAGCAGGGTCGGCCACTGAAGCTTTCTTT.

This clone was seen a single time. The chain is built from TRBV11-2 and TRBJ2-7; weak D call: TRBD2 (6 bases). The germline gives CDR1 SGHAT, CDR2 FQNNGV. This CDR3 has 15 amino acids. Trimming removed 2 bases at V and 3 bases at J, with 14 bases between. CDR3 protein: CASSLWDSSLYEQYF. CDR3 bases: TGTGCCAGCAGCTTATGGGACTCGTCTCTCTACGAGCAGTACTTC.

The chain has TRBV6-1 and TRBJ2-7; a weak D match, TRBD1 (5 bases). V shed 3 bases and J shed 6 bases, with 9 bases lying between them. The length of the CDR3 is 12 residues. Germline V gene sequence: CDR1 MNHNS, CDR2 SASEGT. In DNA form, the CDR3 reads TGTGCCAGCAGTGAGTTAGGGGTCGAGCAGTACTTC. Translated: CASSELGVEQYF.

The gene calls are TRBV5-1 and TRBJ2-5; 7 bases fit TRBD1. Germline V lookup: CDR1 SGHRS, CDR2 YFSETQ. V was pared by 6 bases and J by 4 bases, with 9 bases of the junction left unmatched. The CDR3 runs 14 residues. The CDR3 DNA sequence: TGCGCCAGCAACGGATACAGGGGTACAGAGACCCAGTACTTC. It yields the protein CASNGYRGTETQYF. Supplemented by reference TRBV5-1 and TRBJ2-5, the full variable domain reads KAGVTQTPRYLIKTRGQQVTLSCSPISGHRSVSWYQQTPGQGLQFLFEYFSETQRNKGNFPGRFSGRQFSNSRSEMNVSTLELGDSALYLCASNGYRGTETQYFGPGTRLLVL.

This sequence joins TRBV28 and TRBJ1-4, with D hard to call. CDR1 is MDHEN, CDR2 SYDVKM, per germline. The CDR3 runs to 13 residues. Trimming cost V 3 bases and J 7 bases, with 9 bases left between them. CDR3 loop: CASSFRNFEKLFF. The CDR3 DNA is TGTGCCAGCAGTTTCCGTAATTTTGAAAAACTGTTTTTT.

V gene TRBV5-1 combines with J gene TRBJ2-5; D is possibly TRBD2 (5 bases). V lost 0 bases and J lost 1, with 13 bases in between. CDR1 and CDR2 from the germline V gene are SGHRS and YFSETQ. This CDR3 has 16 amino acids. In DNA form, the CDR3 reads TGCGCCAGCAGCTTGGGGGGAGCGGCTGCCCAAGAGACCCAGTACTTC. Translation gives CASSLGGAAAQETQYF.

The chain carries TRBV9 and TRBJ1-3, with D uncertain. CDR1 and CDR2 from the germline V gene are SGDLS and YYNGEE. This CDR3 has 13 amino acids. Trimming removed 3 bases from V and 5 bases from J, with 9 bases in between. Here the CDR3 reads CASSGGDRNTIYF. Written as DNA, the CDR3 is TGTGCCAGCAGCGGAGGAGATAGAAACACCATATATTTT.

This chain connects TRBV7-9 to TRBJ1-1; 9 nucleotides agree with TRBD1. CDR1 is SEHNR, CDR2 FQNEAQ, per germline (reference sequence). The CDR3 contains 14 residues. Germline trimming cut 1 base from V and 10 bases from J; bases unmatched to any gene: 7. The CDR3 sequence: CASSLVGTGIGAFF. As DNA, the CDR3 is TGTGCCAGCAGCTTAGTGGGGACAGGGATCGGAGCTTTCTTT.

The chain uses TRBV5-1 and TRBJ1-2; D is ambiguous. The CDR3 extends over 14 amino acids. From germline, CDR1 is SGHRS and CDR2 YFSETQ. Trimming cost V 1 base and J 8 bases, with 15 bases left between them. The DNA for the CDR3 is TGCGCCAGCAGCTTGCCCAGCAAAGGAGCGGGCTACACCTTC. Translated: CASSLPSKGAGYTF. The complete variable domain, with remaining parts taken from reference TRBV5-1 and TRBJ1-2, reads KAGVTQTPRYLIKTRGQQVTLSCSPISGHRSVSWYQQTPGQGLQFLFEYFSETQRNKGNFPGRFSGRQFSNSRSEMNVSTLELGDSALYLCASSLPSKGAGYTFGSGTRLTVV.

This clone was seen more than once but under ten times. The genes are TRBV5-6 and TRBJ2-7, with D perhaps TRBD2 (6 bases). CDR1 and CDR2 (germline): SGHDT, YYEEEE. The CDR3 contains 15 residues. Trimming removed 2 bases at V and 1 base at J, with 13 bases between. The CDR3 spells CASSFGTLSSYEQYF. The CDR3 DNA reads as TGTGCCAGCAGCTTCGGGACTCTTAGTTCCTACGAGCAGTACTTC.

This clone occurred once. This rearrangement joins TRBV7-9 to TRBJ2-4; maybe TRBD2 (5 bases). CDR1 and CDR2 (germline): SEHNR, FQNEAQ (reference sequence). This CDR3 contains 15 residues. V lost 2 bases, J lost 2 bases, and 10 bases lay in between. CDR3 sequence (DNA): TGTGCCAGCAGCTTAAGAGGGTCTACCAAAAACATTCAGTACTTC. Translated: CASSLRGSTKNIQYF.

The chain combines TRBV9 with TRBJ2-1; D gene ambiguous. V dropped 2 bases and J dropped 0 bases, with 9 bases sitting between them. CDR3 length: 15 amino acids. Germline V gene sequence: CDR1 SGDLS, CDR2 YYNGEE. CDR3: CASSVLVSSYNEQFF. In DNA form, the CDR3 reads TGTGCCAGCAGCGTTCTCGTTAGCTCCTACAATGAGCAGTTCTTC. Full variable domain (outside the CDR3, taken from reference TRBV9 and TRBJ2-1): DSGVTQTPKHLITATGQRVTLRCSPRSGDLSVYWYQQSLDQGLQFLIQYYNGEERAKGNILERFSAQQFPDLHSELNLSSLELGDSALYFCASSVLVSSYNEQFFGPGTRLTVL.

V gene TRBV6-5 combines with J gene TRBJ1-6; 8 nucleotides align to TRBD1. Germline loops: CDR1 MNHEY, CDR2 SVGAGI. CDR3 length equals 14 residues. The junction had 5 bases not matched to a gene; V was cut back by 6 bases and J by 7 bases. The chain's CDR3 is CASSRQGWNSPLHF. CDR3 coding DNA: TGTGCCAGCAGCCGACAGGGGTGGAATTCACCCCTCCACTTT.

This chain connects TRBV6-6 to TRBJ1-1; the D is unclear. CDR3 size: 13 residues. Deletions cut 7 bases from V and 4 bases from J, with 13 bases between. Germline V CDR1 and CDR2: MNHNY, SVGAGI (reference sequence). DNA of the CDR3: TGTGCCAGCACCGAAAGACGGGTCACTGAAGCTTTCTTT. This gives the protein CASTERRVTEAFF.

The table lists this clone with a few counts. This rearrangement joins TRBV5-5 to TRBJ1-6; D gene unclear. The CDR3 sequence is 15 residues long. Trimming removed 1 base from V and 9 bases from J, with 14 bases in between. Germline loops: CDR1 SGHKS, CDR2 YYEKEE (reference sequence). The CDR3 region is CASSLSPLSGSPLHF. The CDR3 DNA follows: TGTGCCAGCAGCTTGAGTCCGCTATCAGGTTCACCCCTCCACTTT.

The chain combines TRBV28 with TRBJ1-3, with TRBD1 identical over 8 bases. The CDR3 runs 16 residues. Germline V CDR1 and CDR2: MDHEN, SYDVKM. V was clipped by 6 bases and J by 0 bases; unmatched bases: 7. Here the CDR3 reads CASRSRDRNSGNTIYF. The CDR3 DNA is TGTGCCAGCAGAAGCCGGGACAGGAACTCTGGAAACACCATATATTTT.

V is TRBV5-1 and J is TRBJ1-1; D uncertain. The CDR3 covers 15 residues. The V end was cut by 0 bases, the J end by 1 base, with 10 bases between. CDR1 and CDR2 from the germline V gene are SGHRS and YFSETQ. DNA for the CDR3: TGCGCCAGCAGCTTGGTCTCGGGGAGGAACACTGAAGCTTTCTTT. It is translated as CASSLVSGRNTEAFF.

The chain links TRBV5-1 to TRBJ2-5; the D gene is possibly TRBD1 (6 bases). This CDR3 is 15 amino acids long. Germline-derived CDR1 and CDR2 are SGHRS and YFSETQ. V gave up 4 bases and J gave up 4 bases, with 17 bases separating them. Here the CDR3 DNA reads TGCGCCAGCAGCGCGGACAGCCCGGCACGAGAGACCCAGTACTTC. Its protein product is CASSADSPARETQYF.

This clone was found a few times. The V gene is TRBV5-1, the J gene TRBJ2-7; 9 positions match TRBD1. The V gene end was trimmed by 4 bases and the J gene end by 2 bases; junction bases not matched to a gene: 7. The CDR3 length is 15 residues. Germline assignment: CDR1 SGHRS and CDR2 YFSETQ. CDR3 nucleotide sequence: TGCGCCAGCAGCCGAGGGGGACAGGGTACCTACGAGCAGTACTTC. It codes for CASSRGGQGTYEQYF.

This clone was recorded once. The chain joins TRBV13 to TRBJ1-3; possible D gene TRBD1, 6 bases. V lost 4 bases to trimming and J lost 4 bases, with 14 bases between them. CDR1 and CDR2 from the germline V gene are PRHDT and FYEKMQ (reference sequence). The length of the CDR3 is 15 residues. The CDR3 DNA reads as TGTGCCAGCAGCTCGGGACATTCGGTAGGAAACACCATATATTTT. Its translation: CASSSGHSVGNTIYF.

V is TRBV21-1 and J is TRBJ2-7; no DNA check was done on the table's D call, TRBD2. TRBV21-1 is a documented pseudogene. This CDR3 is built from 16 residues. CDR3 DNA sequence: TGTGCCAGCAGCAAAGCGGGGGGTGGGGCACCCTACGAGCAGTACTTC. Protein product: CASSKAGGGAPYEQYF.

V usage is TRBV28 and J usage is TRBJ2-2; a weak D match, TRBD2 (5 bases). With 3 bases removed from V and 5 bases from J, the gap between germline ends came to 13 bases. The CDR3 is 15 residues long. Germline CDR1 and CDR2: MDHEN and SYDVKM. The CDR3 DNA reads TGTGCCAGCAGTTTGAGGGTCTTTATGACCGGGGAGCTGTTTTTT. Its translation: CASSLRVFMTGELFF.

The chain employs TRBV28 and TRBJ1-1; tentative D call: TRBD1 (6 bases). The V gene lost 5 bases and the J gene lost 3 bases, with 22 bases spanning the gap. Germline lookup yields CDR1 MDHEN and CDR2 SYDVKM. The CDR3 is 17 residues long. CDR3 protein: CASSLLRQGRGDTEAFF. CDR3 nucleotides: TGTGCCAGCAGTCTACTGCGGCAGGGGCGAGGAGACACTGAAGCTTTCTTT.

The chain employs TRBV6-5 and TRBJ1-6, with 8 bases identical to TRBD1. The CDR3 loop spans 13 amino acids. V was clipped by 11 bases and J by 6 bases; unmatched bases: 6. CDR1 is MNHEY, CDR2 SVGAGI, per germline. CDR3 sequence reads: CAGGQETNSPLHF. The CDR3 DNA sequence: TGTGCCGGGGGACAGGAAACTAATTCACCCCTCCACTTT.

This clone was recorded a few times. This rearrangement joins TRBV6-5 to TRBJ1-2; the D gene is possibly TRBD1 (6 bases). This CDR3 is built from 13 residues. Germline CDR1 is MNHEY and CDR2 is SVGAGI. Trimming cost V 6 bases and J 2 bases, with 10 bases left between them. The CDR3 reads CASSRDTNYGYTF. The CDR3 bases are TGTGCCAGCAGCCGGGACACAAACTATGGCTACACCTTC.

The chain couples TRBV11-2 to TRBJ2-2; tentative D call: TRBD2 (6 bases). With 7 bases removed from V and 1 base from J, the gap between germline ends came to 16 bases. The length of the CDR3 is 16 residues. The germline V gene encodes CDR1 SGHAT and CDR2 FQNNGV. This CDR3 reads CASNRGSGRNTGELFF. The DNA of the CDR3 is TGTGCCAGCAATCGGGGATCCGGGAGGAACACCGGGGAGCTGTTTTTT.

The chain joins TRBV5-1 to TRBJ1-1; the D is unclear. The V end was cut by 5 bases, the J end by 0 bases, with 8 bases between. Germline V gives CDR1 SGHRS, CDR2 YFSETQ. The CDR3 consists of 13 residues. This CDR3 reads CASSREMNTEAFF. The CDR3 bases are TGCGCCAGCAGTAGGGAGATGAACACTGAAGCTTTCTTT.

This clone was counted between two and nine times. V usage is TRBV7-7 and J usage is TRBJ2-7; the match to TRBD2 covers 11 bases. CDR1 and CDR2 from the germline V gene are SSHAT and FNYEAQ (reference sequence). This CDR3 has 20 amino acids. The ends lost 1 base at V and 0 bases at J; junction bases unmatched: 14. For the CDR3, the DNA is TGTGCCAGCAGCTTAGTAGCCTTTACGGGACTAGCGGAGAGCTCCTACGAGCAGTACTTC. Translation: CASSLVAFTGLAESSYEQYF.

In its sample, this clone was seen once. In nucleotides, the CDR3 is TGCGCCAGCAGCCAAAGTTCGGCGGGGTACCAAGAGACCCAGTACTTC. It specifies CASSQSSAGYQETQYF. This sequence joins TRBV4-1 and TRBJ2-5; a possible D gene is TRBD2 (6 bases). The V gene lost 2 bases and the J gene lost 0 bases, with 13 bases spanning the gap. This CDR3 has 16 amino acids. Germline CDR1 MGHRA, CDR2 YSYEKL.

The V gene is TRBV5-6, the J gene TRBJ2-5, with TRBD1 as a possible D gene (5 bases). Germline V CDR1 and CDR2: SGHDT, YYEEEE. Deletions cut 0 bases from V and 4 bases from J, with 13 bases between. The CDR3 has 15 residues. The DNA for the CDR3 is TGTGCCAGCAGCTTGGAGCGTAGGGGTGGAGAGACCCAGTACTTC. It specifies CASSLERRGGETQYF.

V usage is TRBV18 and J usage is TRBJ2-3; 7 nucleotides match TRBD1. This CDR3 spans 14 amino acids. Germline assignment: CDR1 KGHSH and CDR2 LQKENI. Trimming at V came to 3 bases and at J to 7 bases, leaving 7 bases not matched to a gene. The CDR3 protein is CASSPQQGTNTQYF. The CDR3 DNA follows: TGTGCCAGCTCACCTCAACAGGGGACCAATACGCAGTATTTT.